This entry features one T cell receptor (beta chain) sequence. Repertoires were generated with immunoSEQ multiplex PCR, while TCRdb's copy carries only in-frame clones and drops some. The repertoire includes fewer than 200,000 clones, about 87% of them detected once, and about 2.5% sits in the top ten. These data originate in a study of blood T cell repertoires in COVID-19. Background on the study: Sample material is recorded as cDNA or gDNA derived from T cells, B-cell-depleted T cells, or PBMCs.

V trimming: 3 bases; J trimming: 4 bases; junction bases outside the gene matches: 4. This CDR3 has 14 residues. The germline CDR1 and CDR2 sequences are DFQATT and SNEGSKA (reference sequence). The receptor's source is a man between 40 and 49 years old with active or convalescent COVID-19. Sequenced input: peripheral blood. This rearrangement joins TRBV20-1 to TRBJ2-3; 10 nucleotides agree with TRBD1. The CDR3 DNA reads as TGCAGTGCTAGTGGGGACAGGGGACCAGATACGCAGTATTTT. This encodes CSASGDRGPDTQYF.